Here is one T cell receptor (beta chain) with its context. Germline V lookup: CDR1 SGDLS, CDR2 YYNGEE. This CDR3 has 14 amino acids. The V gene lost 3 bases and the J gene lost 7 bases, with 16 bases spanning the gap. As originally analysed: Reference gene primer amplification in the assay estimated nucleated cell counts. Profiled with immunoSEQ multiplex PCR; TCRdb holds only in-frame clones, not every one. That table is the source of V, J and clone size, and D and trimming were worked out from the DNA. The sample consists of 65,000 to 75,000 clones, 87% of them appearing once. This entry is derived from a study of blood T cell repertoires in COVID-19. Study information: PBMCs, B-cell-depleted T cells, or T cells were the source of the cDNA or gDNA that made up the material.

Sequencing was carried out using peripheral blood. The clonotype comes from an elderly woman with active or convalescent COVID-19. V usage is TRBV9 and J usage is TRBJ1-1; D might be TRBD1 (5 bases). The CDR3 sequence is CASSAYRLEGEAFF. As DNA, the CDR3 is TGTGCCAGCAGCGCCTACAGGCTGGAGGGTGAAGCTTTCTTT.